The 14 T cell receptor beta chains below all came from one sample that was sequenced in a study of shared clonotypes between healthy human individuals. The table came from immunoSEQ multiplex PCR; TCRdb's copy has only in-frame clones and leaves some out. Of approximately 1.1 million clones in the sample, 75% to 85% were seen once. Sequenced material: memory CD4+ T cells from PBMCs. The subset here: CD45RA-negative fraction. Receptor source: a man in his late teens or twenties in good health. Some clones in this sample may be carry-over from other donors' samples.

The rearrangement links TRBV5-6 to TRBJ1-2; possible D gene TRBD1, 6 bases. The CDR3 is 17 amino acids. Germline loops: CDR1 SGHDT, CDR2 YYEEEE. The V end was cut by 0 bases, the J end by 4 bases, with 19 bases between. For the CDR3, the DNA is TGTGCCAGCAGCTTGGCTGTTATTGTGCCGGGGGCCTATGGCTACACCTTC. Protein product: CASSLAVIVPGAYGYTF.

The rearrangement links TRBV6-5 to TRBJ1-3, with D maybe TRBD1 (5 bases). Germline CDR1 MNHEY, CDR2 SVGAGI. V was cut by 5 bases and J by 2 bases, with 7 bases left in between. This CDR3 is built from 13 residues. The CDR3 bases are TGTGCCAGCAGTGACAGTACTGGAAACACCATATATTTT. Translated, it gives CASSDSTGNTIYF.

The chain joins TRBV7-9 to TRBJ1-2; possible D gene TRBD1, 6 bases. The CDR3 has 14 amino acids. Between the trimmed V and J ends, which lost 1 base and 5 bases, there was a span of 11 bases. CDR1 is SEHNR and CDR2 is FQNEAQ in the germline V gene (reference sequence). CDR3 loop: CASSLGSGVYGYTF. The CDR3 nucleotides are TGTGCCAGCAGCTTAGGTTCAGGGGTGTATGGCTACACCTTC.

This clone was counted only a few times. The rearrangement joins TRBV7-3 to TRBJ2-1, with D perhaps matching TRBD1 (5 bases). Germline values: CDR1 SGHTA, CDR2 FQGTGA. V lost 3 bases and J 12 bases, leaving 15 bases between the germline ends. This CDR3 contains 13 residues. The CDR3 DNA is TGTGCCAGCAGCTTTATTGTTCAGGGTGGGCAGTTCTTC. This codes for CASSFIVQGGQFF. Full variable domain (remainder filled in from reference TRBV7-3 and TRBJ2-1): GAGVSQTPSNKVTEKGKYVELRCDPISGHTALYWYRQSLGQGPEFLIYFQGTGAADDSGLPNDRFFAVRPEGSVSTLKIQRTERGDSAVYLCASSFIVQGGQFFGPGTRLTVL.

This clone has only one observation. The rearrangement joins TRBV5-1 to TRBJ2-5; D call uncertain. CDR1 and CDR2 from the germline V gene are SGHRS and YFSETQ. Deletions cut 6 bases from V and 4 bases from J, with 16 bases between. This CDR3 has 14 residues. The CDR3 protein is CASTPEGFGETQYF. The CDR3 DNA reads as TGCGCCAGCACCCCTGAAGGGTTCGGAGAGACCCAGTACTTC.

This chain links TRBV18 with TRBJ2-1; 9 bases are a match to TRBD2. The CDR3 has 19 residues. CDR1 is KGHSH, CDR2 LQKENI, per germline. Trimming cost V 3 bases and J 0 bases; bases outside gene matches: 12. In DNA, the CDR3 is TGTGCCAGCTCACCCCGGCCTAGCGGGGTGGTAAGCTCCTACAATGAGCAGTTCTTC. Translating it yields CASSPRPSGVVSSYNEQFF.

CDR3 protein: CASSEVPAGGGYTF. The CDR3, as DNA: TGTGCCAGCAGTGAAGTCCCCGCGGGGGGTGGCTACACCTTC. This chain connects TRBV6-1 to TRBJ1-2; weak D call: TRBD1 (5 bases). Trimming stripped 1 base from V and 7 bases from J, with 13 bases between. CDR1 and CDR2 (germline): MNHNS, SASEGT. The CDR3 length is 14 residues.

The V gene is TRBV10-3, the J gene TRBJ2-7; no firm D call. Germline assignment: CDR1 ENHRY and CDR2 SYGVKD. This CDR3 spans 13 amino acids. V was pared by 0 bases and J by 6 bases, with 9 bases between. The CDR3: CAISESLQLEQYF. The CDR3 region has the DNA TGTGCCATCAGTGAGTCCCTGCAGCTCGAGCAGTACTTC.

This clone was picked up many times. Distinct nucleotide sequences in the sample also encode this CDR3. The DNA for the CDR3 is TGTGCCAGCAGCTTAGGCAGCCGCTCCTACAATGAGCAGTTCTTC. Amino acids: CASSLGSRSYNEQFF. J is TRBJ2-1 and V is TRBV7-2; D gene uncertain. CDR3 length: 15 residues. Germline CDR1 SGHTA, CDR2 FQGNSA. Trimming took off 1 base at V and 0 bases at J, with 7 bases between the two ends.

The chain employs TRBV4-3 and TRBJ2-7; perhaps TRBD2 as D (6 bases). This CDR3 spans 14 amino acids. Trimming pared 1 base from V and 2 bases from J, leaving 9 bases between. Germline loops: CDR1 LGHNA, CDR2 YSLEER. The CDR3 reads CASSQGLAPYEQYF. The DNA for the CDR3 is TGCGCCAGCAGCCAAGGGCTAGCGCCCTACGAGCAGTACTTC.

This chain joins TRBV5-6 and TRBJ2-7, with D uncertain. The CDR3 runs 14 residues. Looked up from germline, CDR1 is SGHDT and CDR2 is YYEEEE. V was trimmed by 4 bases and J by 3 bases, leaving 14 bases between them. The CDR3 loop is CASSRHGPGYEQYF. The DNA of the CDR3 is TGTGCCAGCAGCCGCCATGGGCCTGGCTACGAGCAGTACTTC.

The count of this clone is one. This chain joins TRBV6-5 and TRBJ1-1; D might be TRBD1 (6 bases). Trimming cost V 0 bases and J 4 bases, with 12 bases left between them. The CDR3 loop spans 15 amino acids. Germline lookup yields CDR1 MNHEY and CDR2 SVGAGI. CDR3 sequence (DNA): TGTGCCAGCAGTTACTCGAGTTGGGGGGCCACTGAAGCTTTCTTT. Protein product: CASSYSSWGATEAFF.

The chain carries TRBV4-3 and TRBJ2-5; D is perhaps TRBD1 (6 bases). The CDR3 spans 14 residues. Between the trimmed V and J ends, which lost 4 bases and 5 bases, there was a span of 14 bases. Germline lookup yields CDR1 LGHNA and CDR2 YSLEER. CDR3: CASSPTQGRETQYF. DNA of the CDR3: TGCGCCAGCAGCCCAACACAGGGTCGGGAGACCCAGTACTTC.

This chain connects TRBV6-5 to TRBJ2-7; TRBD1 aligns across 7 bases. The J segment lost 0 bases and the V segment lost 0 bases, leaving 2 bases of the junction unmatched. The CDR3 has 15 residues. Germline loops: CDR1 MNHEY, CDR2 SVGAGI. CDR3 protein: CASSYSYRGSYEQYF. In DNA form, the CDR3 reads TGTGCCAGCAGTTACTCTTACAGGGGCTCCTACGAGCAGTACTTC.